These 20 T cell receptor beta chains originate from one sample sequenced in a study of cytomegalovirus exposure and HLA in healthy donors. Vbeta (60) and Jbeta (13) primers were used in the PCR. Generated by immunoSEQ multiplex PCR, the TCRdb table keeps only in-frame clones and is missing some. Found here are about 160,000 clones, approximately 75% of them singletons; the top ten hold approximately 2%. Sequenced sample: PBMCs. The receptors stem from a woman younger than 35 in good health and CMV-seronegative.

The chain combines TRBV7-9 with TRBJ2-1, with a weak D call TRBD2 (5 bases). Trimming took 2 bases from V and 1 from J, leaving 15 bases between them. Germline CDR1 SEHNR, CDR2 FQNEAQ (reference sequence). The CDR3 covers 17 residues. The CDR3 region is CASSLRAASRSYNEQFF. The CDR3 bases are TGTGCCAGCAGCTTACGAGCCGCTAGCAGGTCCTACAATGAGCAGTTCTTC.

The chain joins TRBV2 to TRBJ2-6; TRBD1 aligns across 9 bases. With V trimmed by 7 bases and J by 0 bases, 7 bases remained unmatched. This CDR3 region has 17 residues. CDR1 is SNHLY and CDR2 is FYNNEI in the germline V gene. DNA for the CDR3: TGTGCCAGCACGATACAGGGGGCCACCTCTGGGGCCAACGTCCTGACTTTC. Protein: CASTIQGATSGANVLTF.

The gene calls are TRBV18 and TRBJ1-2; 12 bases map to TRBD1. Germline V gene sequence: CDR1 KGHSH, CDR2 LQKENI. CDR3 length: 16 residues. V shed 3 bases, J shed 4 bases, and the junction held 6 bases outside the gene matches. CDR3 bases: TGTGCCAGCTCACCGGGACAGGGGGCCCTTGGCTATGGCTACACCTTC. This translates into CASSPGQGALGYGYTF.

The chain joins TRBV7-2 to TRBJ1-1, with 7 bases aligning to TRBD1. This CDR3 contains 15 residues. Germline V gene data show CDR1 as SGHTA and CDR2 as FQGNSA. J was trimmed by 5 bases and V by 2 bases; bases with no gene match: 8. The chain's CDR3 is CASSLRKGARTEAFF. The DNA for the CDR3 is TGTGCCAGCAGCTTACGCAAGGGGGCAAGAACTGAAGCTTTCTTT.

The V call is TRBV6-6, the J call TRBJ2-5, with TRBD2 matching over 7 bases. The germline gives CDR1 MNHNY, CDR2 SVGAGI (reference sequence). This CDR3 is built from 14 residues. The V and J ends lost 0 bases and 5 bases, in that order; junction bases with no gene match: 3. CDR3 protein: CASSYSGGTETQYF. In DNA, the CDR3 is TGTGCCAGCAGTTACTCGGGGGGGACGGAGACCCAGTACTTC.

The chain recombines TRBV29-1 with TRBJ1-2; D is possibly TRBD1 (5 bases). Per germline, CDR1 SQVTM and CDR2 ANQGSEA. The CDR3 has 12 amino acids. The V and J ends lost 4 bases and 4 bases respectively, with 10 bases between them. The CDR3 sequence: CSVGDQGYGYTF. The CDR3 region has the DNA TGCAGCGTTGGTGACCAGGGCTATGGCTACACCTTC.

V usage is TRBV6-6 and J usage is TRBJ1-2, with a possible D match to TRBD1 (5 bases). The CDR3 has 13 residues. V dropped 8 bases and J dropped 4 bases, with 14 bases sitting between them. Per the germline V gene, CDR1 is MNHNY and CDR2 is SVGAGI (reference sequence). The DNA for the CDR3 is TGTGCCAGCGGGCGAGGGGAGGGCTATGGCTACACCTTC. Its protein product is CASGRGEGYGYTF.

Remarks on this clone: The junction does not match germline at one end; this may be a read error. CDR3 in amino acids: CASSPQAQGVSYEQHF. The CDR3 DNA reads TGTGCCAGCTCACCACAGGCACAGGGCGTTTCCTACGAGCAGCACTTC. The rearrangement uses TRBV18 and TRBJ2-7; weak D call: TRBD1 (6 bases). Germline CDR1 is KGHSH and CDR2 is LQKENI. The CDR3 runs to 16 residues.

On this clone itself: One junction end disagrees with the germline gene, perhaps due to a read error. This chain uses TRBV7-9 with TRBJ1-4, with 10 bases aligning to TRBD1. From germline, CDR1 is SEHNR and CDR2 FQNEAQ (reference sequence). The CDR3 runs to 15 residues. The CDR3 loop is CSSSPGQGGDEKLFF. The CDR3 DNA follows: TGTTCCAGCAGCCCTGGACAGGGGGGAGATGAAAAACTGTTTTTT.

This clone appeared a few times. The chain is built from TRBV7-3 and TRBJ1-1; TRBD1 matches at 8 bases. The CDR3 extends over 14 amino acids. The V gene end was trimmed by 6 bases and the J gene end by 3 bases; junction bases not matched to a gene: 6. CDR1 and CDR2 from the germline V gene are SGHTA and FQGTGA. CDR3 in amino acids: CASSLDRADTEAFF. CDR3 nucleotides: TGTGCCAGCAGTTTGGACAGGGCGGACACTGAAGCTTTCTTT.

A few counts support this clone. CDR3 region: CASTKRSSYEQYF. The CDR3, as DNA: TGTGCCAGCACCAAGAGAAGCTCCTACGAGCAGTACTTC. The gene calls are TRBV6-1 and TRBJ2-7; D is unclear. Per the germline V gene, CDR1 is MNHNS and CDR2 is SASEGT. Trimming left V 7 bases short and J 0 bases short, with 10 bases between. This CDR3 spans 13 amino acids.

The chain's CDR3 is CASRLISATLNEKLFF. CDR3 coding DNA: TGTGCCAGCAGACTGATTTCCGCTACTCTTAATGAAAAACTGTTTTTT. V is TRBV2 and J is TRBJ1-4; no clear D gene. CDR1 is SNHLY, CDR2 FYNNEI, per germline. V was pared by 6 bases and J by 4 bases, with 18 bases between. The CDR3 is 16 residues long.

The chain joins TRBV18 to TRBJ2-4, with TRBD1 identical over 8 bases. The V gene's germline CDR1 is KGHSH and CDR2 LQKENI. V lost 3 bases, J lost 3 bases, and 1 base stayed unmatched. The CDR3 loop spans 14 amino acids. CDR3 in amino acids: CASSPTGDKNIQYF. The CDR3 DNA is TGTGCCAGCTCACCGACAGGGGACAAAAACATTCAGTACTTC.

The chain links TRBV2 to TRBJ1-5, with TRBD1 as a possible D gene (5 bases). The germline gives CDR1 SNHLY, CDR2 FYNNEI. This CDR3 spans 14 amino acids. Trimming took off 4 bases at V and 5 bases at J, with 12 bases between the two ends. CDR3 DNA sequence: TGTGCCAGCAGTGGGCTGACCAGGGATCAGCCCCAGCATTTT. Residues: CASSGLTRDQPQHF.

The rearrangement uses TRBV30 and TRBJ2-1; D not certain. V was clipped by 1 base and J by 7 bases, with 5 bases between them. The CDR3 totals 11 residues. Germline CDR1 is GTSNPN and CDR2 is SVGIG (reference sequence). CDR3 amino acids: CAWSESNEQFF. Written as DNA, the CDR3 is TGTGCCTGGAGTGAATCAAATGAGCAGTTCTTC.

The chain's CDR3 is CASSFTRSGLAINEQFF. CDR3 bases: TGTGCCAGCAGCTTCACGCGTTCCGGACTAGCGATCAATGAGCAGTTCTTC. The genes are TRBV5-6 and TRBJ2-1, with 9 positions matching TRBD2. In germline, CDR1 is SGHDT, CDR2 YYEEEE. The length of the CDR3 is 17 residues. The trim removed 2 bases at V and 6 bases at J, leaving 12 bases unmatched. Based on the CDR3 plus reference TRBV5-6 and TRBJ2-1, the full variable domain is DAGVTQSPTHLIKTRGQQVTLRCSPKSGHDTVSWYQQALGQGPQFIFQYYEEEERQRGNFPDRFSGHQFPNYSSELNVNALLLGDSALYLCASSFTRSGLAINEQFFGPGTRLTVL.

This rearrangement joins TRBV20-1 to TRBJ1-1; no clear D gene. The ends were cut back, 6 bases at V and 0 bases at J, with 5 bases in the middle. CDR1 is DFQATT, CDR2 SNEGSKA, per germline (reference sequence). This CDR3 has 11 residues. CDR3: CSAELNTEAFF. The DNA for the CDR3 is TGCAGTGCAGAGTTGAACACTGAAGCTTTCTTT.

The genes are TRBV6-6 and TRBJ1-4, with no clear D. Trimming cost V 0 bases and J 7 bases, with 9 bases left between them. The CDR3 spans 14 residues. From germline, CDR1 is MNHNY and CDR2 SVGAGI (reference sequence). Here the CDR3 DNA reads TGTGCCAGCAGTTACTCCCCGAAAGCTGAAAAACTGTTTTTT. Amino acids: CASSYSPKAEKLFF.

This clone is a singleton in its sample. The genes are TRBV4-2 and TRBJ2-7, with a weak D call TRBD1 (6 bases). The CDR3 has 13 residues. V gave up 0 bases and J gave up 5 bases, with 8 bases separating them. Germline CDR1 and CDR2: LGHNA and YNFKEQ. CDR3 nucleotide sequence: TGTGCCAGCAGCCAAGATAGGGGGAACGAGCAGTACTTC. Its translation: CASSQDRGNEQYF.

The rearrangement joins TRBV25-1 to TRBJ2-5; 10 nucleotides line up with TRBD2. CDR3 size: 14 residues. V was pared by 4 bases and J by 6 bases, with 5 bases of the junction left unmatched. The V gene's germline CDR1 is MGHDK and CDR2 SYGVNS. The CDR3 is CASSGAGGKKTQYF. The CDR3 coding sequence is TGTGCCAGCAGTGGAGCGGGAGGGAAGAAGACCCAGTACTTC.